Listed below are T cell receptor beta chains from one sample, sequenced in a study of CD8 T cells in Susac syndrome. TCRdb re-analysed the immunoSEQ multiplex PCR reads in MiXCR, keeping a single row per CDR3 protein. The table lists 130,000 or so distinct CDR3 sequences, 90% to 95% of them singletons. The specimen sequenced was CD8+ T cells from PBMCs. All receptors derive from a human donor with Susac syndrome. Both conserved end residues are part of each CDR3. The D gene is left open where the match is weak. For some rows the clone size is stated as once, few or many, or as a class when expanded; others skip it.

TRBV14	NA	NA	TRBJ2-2	CASSLGTPGELFF	TGTGCCAGCAGCCTAGGGACTCCCGGGGAGCTGTTTTTT
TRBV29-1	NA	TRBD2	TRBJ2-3	CSVEFFASGIPDTQYF	TGCAGCGTTGAATTTTTTGCTAGCGGGATACCAGATACGCAGTATTTT
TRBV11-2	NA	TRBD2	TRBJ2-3	CASSFLVAGLDTQYF	TGTGCCAGCAGCTTTTTGGTAGCGGGGCTCGATACGCAGTATTTT
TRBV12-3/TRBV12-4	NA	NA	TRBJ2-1	CASSSGNEQFF	TGTGCCAGCAGTTCTGGGAATGAGCAGTTCTTC
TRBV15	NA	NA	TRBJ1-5	CATGTEVMPQHF	TGTGCCACCGGGACGGAGGTGATGCCCCAGCATTTT
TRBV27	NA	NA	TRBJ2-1	CASISSRGPYNEQFF	TGTGCCAGCATTTCCTCCAGGGGACCCTACAATGAGCAGTTCTTC
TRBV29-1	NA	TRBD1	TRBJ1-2	CSVGTGTIYGYTF	TGCAGCGTAGGGACAGGGACGATCTATGGCTACACCTTC
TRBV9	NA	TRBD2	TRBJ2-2	CASNSPGGTGELFF	TGTGCCAGCAACTCGCCCGGGGGGACCGGGGAGCTGTTTTTT
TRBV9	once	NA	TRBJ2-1	CASSDSIYNEQFF	TGTGCCAGCAGCGACAGTATCTACAATGAGCAGTTCTTC
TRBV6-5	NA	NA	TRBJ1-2	CASSPQVSNYGYTF	TGTGCCAGCAGTCCTCAAGTTTCTAACTATGGCTACACCTTC
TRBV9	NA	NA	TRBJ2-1	CASSPSSYNEQFF	TGTGCCAGTAGTCCCAGTTCCTACAATGAGCAGTTCTTC
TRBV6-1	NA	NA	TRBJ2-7	CASSVEAEYYEQYF	TGTGCCAGCAGTGTGGAGGCAGAATACTACGAGCAGTACTTC
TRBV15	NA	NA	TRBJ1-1	CATSRDWPGTEAFF	TGTGCCACCAGCAGAGATTGGCCGGGCACTGAAGCTTTCTTT
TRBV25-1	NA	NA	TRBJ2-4	CASSGARLENIQYF	TGTGCCAGCAGTGGTGCTCGACTTGAAAACATTCAGTACTTC
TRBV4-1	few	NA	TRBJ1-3	CASSQDRNTIYF	TGCGCCAGCAGCCAGGACCGAAACACCATATATTTT
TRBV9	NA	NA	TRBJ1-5	CASSVEPDYNQPQHF	TGTGCCAGCAGCGTAGAGCCCGATTACAATCAGCCCCAGCATTTT
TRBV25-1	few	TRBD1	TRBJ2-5	CASTHYGQGIETQYF	TGTGCCAGCACACACTACGGACAGGGGATCGAGACCCAGTACTTC
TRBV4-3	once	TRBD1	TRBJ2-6	CASSQDQTGTTSGANVLTF	TGCGCCAGCAGCCAAGATCAGACAGGGACAACCTCCGGGGCCAACGTCCTGACTTTC
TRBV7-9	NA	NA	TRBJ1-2	CASSLAKGQGYGYTF	TGTGCCAGCAGCTTAGCGAAGGGGCAGGGCTATGGCTACACCTTC
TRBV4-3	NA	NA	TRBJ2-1	CASSATSSTYNEQFF	TGCGCCAGCAGCGCGACTAGTAGTACGTACAATGAGCAGTTCTTC
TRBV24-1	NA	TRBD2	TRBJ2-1	CATGGGDYNEQFF	TGTGCCACCGGCGGGGGGGATTACAATGAGCAGTTCTTC
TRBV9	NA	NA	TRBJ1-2	CASSVDSPNYGYTF	TGTGCCAGCAGCGTAGATAGTCCTAACTATGGCTACACCTTC
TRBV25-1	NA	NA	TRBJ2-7	CASSAQSSSYEQYF	TGTGCCAGCAGTGCCCAGTCAAGCTCCTACGAGCAGTACTTC
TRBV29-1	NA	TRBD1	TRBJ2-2	CSASDRGTGELFF	TGCAGCGCTTCGGACAGGGGTACCGGGGAGCTGTTTTTT
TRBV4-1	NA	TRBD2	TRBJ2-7	CASSQVAGGYEQYF	TGCGCCAGCAGCCAAGTGGCGGGGGGCTACGAGCAGTACTTC
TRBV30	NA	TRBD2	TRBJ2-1	CACHQGGTSHNEQFF	TGTGCCTGTCACCAGGGAGGGACGTCTCACAATGAGCAGTTCTTC
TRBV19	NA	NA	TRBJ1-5	CASSIVREQPQHF	TGTGCCAGTAGTATCGTCAGGGAGCAGCCCCAGCATTTT
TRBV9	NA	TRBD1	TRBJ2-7	CASSPGTGDAYEQYF	TGTGCCAGCAGCCCAGGGACAGGGGACGCCTACGAGCAGTACTTC
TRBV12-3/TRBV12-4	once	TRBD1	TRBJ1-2	CASREQGNDYGYTF	TGTGCCAGCAGGGAACAGGGGAACGACTATGGCTACACCTTC
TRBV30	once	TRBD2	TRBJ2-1	CAWSVTSGINEQFF	TGTGCCTGGAGTGTAACTAGCGGAATCAATGAGCAGTTCTTC
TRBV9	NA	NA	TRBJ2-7	CASSVEGHSSYEQYF	TGTGCCAGCAGCGTGGAGGGGCACAGCTCCTACGAGCAGTACTTC
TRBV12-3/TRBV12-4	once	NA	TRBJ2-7	CASSLGLSGYEQYF	TGTGCCAGCAGTTTAGGGTTATCGGGATACGAGCAGTACTTC
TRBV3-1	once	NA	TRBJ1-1	CASSHIPGENTEAFF	TGTGCCAGCAGCCACATCCCGGGGGAGAACACTGAAGCTTTCTTT
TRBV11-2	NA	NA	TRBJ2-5	CASTLVGGQETQYF	TGTGCCAGCACCCTAGTGGGGGGCCAAGAGACCCAGTACTTC
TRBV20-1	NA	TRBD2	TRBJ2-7	CSASLPKGRGAYEQYF	TGCAGTGCCTCCCTACCCAAGGGGCGGGGGGCCTACGAGCAGTACTTC
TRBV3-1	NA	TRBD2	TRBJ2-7	CASSHSLGGMQYEQYF	TGTGCCAGCAGCCACTCCCTGGGAGGGATGCAGTACGAGCAGTACTTC
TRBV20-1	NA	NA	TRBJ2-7	CSAQTVYEQYF	TGCAGTGCGCAGACAGTTTACGAGCAGTACTTC
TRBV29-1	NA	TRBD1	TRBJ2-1	CSVGPADRAWINEQFF	TGCAGCGTCGGCCCAGCGGACAGGGCGTGGATCAATGAGCAGTTCTTC
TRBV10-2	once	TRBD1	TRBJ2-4	CASSVGQPKNIQYF	TGCGCCAGCAGTGTGGGACAGCCCAAAAACATTCAGTACTTC
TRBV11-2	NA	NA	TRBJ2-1	CASSWGPNEQFF	TGTGCCAGCAGCTGGGGACCTAATGAGCAGTTCTTC
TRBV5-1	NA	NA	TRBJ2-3	CASSPRGGGDTQYF	TGCGCCAGCAGCCCCAGGGGTGGTGGAGATACGCAGTATTTT
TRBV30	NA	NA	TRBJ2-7	CAWSVGQNYEQYF	TGTGCCTGGAGTGTCGGGCAGAACTACGAGCAGTACTTC
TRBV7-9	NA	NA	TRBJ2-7	CASSRGRGDHEQYF	TGTGCCAGCAGCCGCGGACGGGGAGACCACGAGCAGTACTTC
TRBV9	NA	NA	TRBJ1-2	CASSVAGVVGYTF	TGTGCCAGCAGCGTAGCAGGGGTTGTTGGCTACACCTTC
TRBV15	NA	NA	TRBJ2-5	CATSNLLGGAIQETQYF	TGTGCCACCAGCAACCTGTTAGGGGGGGCGATACAAGAGACCCAGTACTTC
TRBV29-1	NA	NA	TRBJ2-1	CSVEGQGRIGDEQFF	TGCAGCGTTGAGGGCCAGGGCAGGATTGGGGATGAGCAGTTCTTC
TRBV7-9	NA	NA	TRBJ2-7	CASSRQASYEQYF	TGTGCCAGCAGCCGCCAAGCGTCCTACGAGCAGTACTTC
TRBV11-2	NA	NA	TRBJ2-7	CASSPSLGEQYF	TGTGCCAGCAGCCCCAGCTTGGGGGAGCAGTACTTC
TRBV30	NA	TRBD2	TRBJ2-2	CAWRPRLAGLTGELFF	TGTGCCTGGAGACCCCGACTAGCGGGCCTAACCGGGGAGCTGTTTTTT
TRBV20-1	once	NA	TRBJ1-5	CSARRGESQPQHF	TGCAGTGCCCGGCGTGGGGAGAGTCAGCCCCAGCATTTT
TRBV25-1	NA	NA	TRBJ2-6	CATNSGANVLTF	TGTGCCACCAACTCTGGGGCCAACGTCCTGACTTTC
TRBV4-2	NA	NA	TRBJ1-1	CASSRTVDTEAFF	TGTGCCAGCAGCCGAACGGTGGACACTGAAGCTTTCTTT
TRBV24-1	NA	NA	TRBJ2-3	CATSDSGTDTQYF	TGTGCCACCAGTGATTCAGGGACAGATACGCAGTATTTT
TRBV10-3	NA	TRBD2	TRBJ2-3	CAIGGGRLAGGTSTDTQYF	TGTGCCATCGGAGGGGGGAGACTAGCGGGGGGGACTAGCACAGATACGCAGTATTTT
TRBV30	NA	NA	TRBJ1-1	CAWSATPDGNTEAFF	TGTGCCTGGAGTGCAACCCCGGACGGGAACACTGAAGCTTTCTTT
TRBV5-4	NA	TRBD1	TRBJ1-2	CASAWDRGTYGYTF	TGTGCCAGCGCATGGGACAGGGGCACCTATGGCTACACCTTC